This entry lists 7 T cell receptor beta chains sequenced from one sample in a study of CD8+ T cells in alopecia areata. Once RNA had been extracted, it was reverse transcribed into cDNA to act as the sequencing template. Profiling relied on immunoSEQ multiplex PCR, and the TCRdb table lists in-frame clones only, not all of them. This table has more than 90,000 clones, less than 45% appearing once. Sequencing used CD4+ T cells sorted from blood. These receptors were obtained from a human donor with alopecia areata.

The rearrangement joins TRBV25-1 to TRBJ2-5; no definite D call. The germline V gene encodes CDR1 MGHDK and CDR2 SYGVNS. This CDR3 region has 14 residues. V was clipped by 2 bases and J by 5 bases, with 12 bases between them. CDR3 loop: CASSEPRATETQYF. CDR3 DNA sequence: TGTGCCAGCAGTGAACCACGCGCCACGGAGACCCAGTACTTC.

This chain joins TRBV11-1 and TRBJ2-2; 9 nucleotides match TRBD2. Germline V gene sequence: CDR1 SGHAT, CDR2 FQDESV (reference sequence). V lost 6 bases, J lost 0 bases, and 5 bases stayed unmatched. This CDR3 spans 16 amino acids. CDR3 nucleotide sequence: TGTGCCAGCAGACTAGCGGGTGACGCGAACACCGGGGAGCTGTTTTTT. It codes for CASRLAGDANTGELFF.

This chain connects TRBV7-2 to TRBJ1-4; D not certain. Germline assignment: CDR1 SGHTA and CDR2 FQGNSA. CDR3 size: 14 residues. V lost 1 base and J lost 0, with 3 bases in between. The DNA for the CDR3 is TGTGCCAGCAGCTTAGGTGCAACTAATGAAAAACTGTTTTTT. Translated, it gives CASSLGATNEKLFF. The full variable domain, its missing parts supplied by reference TRBV7-2 and TRBJ1-4, is GAGVSQSPSNKVTEKGKDVELRCDPISGHTALYWYRQSLGQGLEFLIYFQGNSAPDKSGLPSDRFSAERTGGSVSTLTIQRTQQEDSAVYLCASSLGATNEKLFFGSGTQLSVL.

The chain carries TRBV13 and TRBJ2-5, with D possibly being TRBD1 (5 bases). Trimming stripped 4 bases from V and 7 bases from J, with 7 bases between. The CDR3 has 11 amino acids. The V gene's germline CDR1 is PRHDT and CDR2 FYEKMQ (reference sequence). The CDR3 bases are TGTGCCAGCAGCTCAACAGGGACCCAGTACTTC. This codes for CASSSTGTQYF.

This chain connects TRBV5-1 to TRBJ2-7; 12 bases align to TRBD1. V dropped 3 bases and J dropped 4; count of bases not matched to a gene: 5. The CDR3 covers 15 residues. Looked up from germline, CDR1 is SGHRS and CDR2 is YFSETQ. CDR3 nucleotides: TGCGCCAGCAGCTCTGGGACAGGGGGCTGGTACGAGCAGTACTTC. Translating it yields CASSSGTGGWYEQYF.

In its sample, this clone was seen a few times. The chain combines TRBV5-1 with TRBJ1-5; no definite D call. Germline V gene data show CDR1 as SGHRS and CDR2 as YFSETQ. Trimming took 5 bases from V and 1 from J, leaving 10 bases between them. This CDR3 is 14 amino acids long. The CDR3 nucleotides are TGCGCCAGCAGGGTTGAGCCCAGCAATCAGCCCCAGCATTTT. This translates into CASRVEPSNQPQHF.

This clone was picked up a small number of times. This chain connects TRBV29-1 to TRBJ2-1; 10 nucleotides agree with TRBD2. This CDR3 region has 13 residues. CDR1 is SQVTM and CDR2 is ANQGSEA in the germline V gene. The trim removed 6 bases at V and 6 bases at J, leaving 5 bases unmatched. The CDR3 nucleotides are TGCAGCGTGCTGGCTAGCGGGGGCAATGAGCAGTTCTTC. Its translation is CSVLASGGNEQFF.